This T cell receptor beta chain was sequenced in a study of blood T cell repertoires in COVID-19. TCRdb's copy holds only in-frame clones and misses some; the assay was immunoSEQ multiplex PCR. In the table there are some 700,000 clones, 90% of which are singletons. This clone was seen only once. Sequenced input: peripheral blood. The clonotype comes from a woman aged 18-29 years with acute or convalescent COVID-19.

CDR3: CARSLGTRVVGGYTF. CDR3 nucleotide sequence: TGTGCCAGAAGCTTAGGGACAAGGGTAGTAGGCGGCTACACCTTC. The V call is TRBV7-5, the J call TRBJ1-2; the table's D call, TRBD1, has no DNA check behind it. TRBV7-5 is a pseudogene locus. This CDR3 has 15 amino acids.